Each of the 22 T cell receptor beta chains below was sequenced from the same sample in a study of blood T cell repertoires in COVID-19. TCRdb keeps only in-frame clones here, not all; method: immunoSEQ multiplex PCR. The data contain roughly 180,000 clones, 70% to 85% of them seen just once; the ten biggest clones take up approximately 5.4%. Sequencing used peripheral blood. These receptor sequences come from a young woman with acute or convalescent COVID-19.

The chain carries TRBV27 and TRBJ1-2, with 9 bases that match TRBD1. V dropped 2 bases and J dropped 4; count of bases not matched to a gene: 8. In germline, CDR1 is MNHEY, CDR2 SMNVEV (reference sequence). CDR3 length equals 16 residues. The CDR3: CASSLRRDRDGYGYTF. The CDR3 DNA reads TGTGCCAGCAGTTTACGCCGGGACAGGGATGGCTATGGCTACACCTTC.

The rearrangement uses TRBV28 and TRBJ2-1; a possible D gene is TRBD2 (6 bases). The CDR3 length is 19 residues. V was clipped by 5 bases and J by 6 bases, with 29 bases between them. Looked up from germline, CDR1 is MDHEN and CDR2 is SYDVKM. CDR3 sequence reads: CASSTRTPKAGGTSNEQFF. The CDR3 nucleotides are TGTGCCAGCAGTACCCGGACCCCTAAAGCGGGTGGAACCTCCAATGAGCAGTTCTTC.

DNA of the CDR3: TGCAGCGTGCGGGACCAGCCGAATGAGCAGTTCTTC. This sequence encodes CSVRDQPNEQFF. The J gene is TRBJ2-1, the V gene TRBV29-1; possible D gene TRBD2, 6 bases. CDR3 length: 12 residues. In germline, CDR1 is SQVTM, CDR2 ANQGSEA. Trimming stripped 6 bases from V and 7 bases from J, with 13 bases between.

This clone was seen a single time. This chain connects TRBV6-5 to TRBJ2-5, with 8 bases matching TRBD2. After removal of 4 bases from V and 5 bases from J, the junction contained 6 bases not matched to a gene. The CDR3 loop spans 14 amino acids. Germline V CDR1 and CDR2: MNHEY, SVGAGI. The chain's CDR3 is CASSSAGAGETQYF. The CDR3 DNA follows: TGTGCCAGCAGTTCAGCGGGGGCGGGGGAGACCCAGTACTTC.

This chain links TRBV7-3 with TRBJ1-4; 7 bases are a match to TRBD1. V lost 5 bases and J lost 8; bases outside the gene matches: 11. The CDR3 is made up of 15 amino acids. Germline assignment: CDR1 SGHTA and CDR2 FQGTGA. The CDR3 loop reads CASSATGVPGEKLFF. CDR3 nucleotides: TGTGCCAGCAGCGCAACAGGGGTACCTGGGGAAAAACTGTTTTTT.

The chain combines TRBV6-5 with TRBJ1-1; the match to TRBD1 covers 9 bases. Germline V gene sequence: CDR1 MNHEY, CDR2 SVGAGI. The CDR3 is 14 amino acids. The V gene end was trimmed by 5 bases and the J gene end by 6 bases; junction bases not matched to a gene: 7. Here the CDR3 reads CASSTDRGSAEAFF. The CDR3 DNA reads as TGTGCCAGCAGTACCGACAGGGGGTCGGCTGAAGCTTTCTTT.

V usage is TRBV27 and J usage is TRBJ1-4; no firm D call. Germline V CDR1 and CDR2: MNHEY, SMNVEV (reference sequence). Trimming cost V 10 bases and J 0 bases, with 12 bases left between them. The CDR3 sequence is 14 residues long. The DNA of the CDR3 is TGTGCCACTGGCCGGGATGCAACTAATGAAAAACTGTTTTTT. It codes for CATGRDATNEKLFF.

CDR3 nucleotide sequence: TGTGCCAGCAGTTCCCACCCGGGAGCCAGTACGAGCGGGGGTTCCTACAATGAGCAGTTCTTC. Its translation: CASSSHPGASTSGGSYNEQFF. This sequence joins TRBV28 and TRBJ2-1, with TRBD2 matching over 8 bases. The CDR3 extends over 21 amino acids. Germline V gene lookup returns CDR1 MDHEN and CDR2 SYDVKM. V was pared by 4 bases and J by 1 base, with 21 bases of the junction left unmatched.

This chain joins TRBV30 and TRBJ1-3, with 10 bases matching TRBD1. Germline values: CDR1 GTSNPN, CDR2 SVGIG (reference sequence). The trim removed 3 bases at V and 3 bases at J, leaving 2 bases unmatched. This CDR3 contains 14 residues. This CDR3 is CAWSGQGGGNTIYF. The CDR3 region has the DNA TGTGCCTGGAGCGGACAGGGGGGTGGAAACACCATATATTTT.

The chain combines TRBV24-1 with TRBJ2-3, with 7 nucleotides matching TRBD1. The length of the CDR3 is 16 residues. Per the germline V gene, CDR1 is KGHDR and CDR2 is SFDVKD. V gave up 3 bases and J gave up 0 bases; unmatched junction bases: 5. The CDR3 DNA sequence: TGTGCCACCAGTGATCCCAAGACAGGGAGCACAGATACGCAGTATTTT. It codes for CATSDPKTGSTDTQYF.

The chain has TRBV19 and TRBJ2-1, with 9 bases matching TRBD1. The CDR3 is 14 residues long. CDR1 and CDR2 (germline): LNHDA, SQIVND (reference sequence). V was clipped by 6 bases and J by 10 bases; unmatched bases: 10. CDR3 DNA sequence: TGTGCCAGTAGAACGGGGACAGGGTCTGGGGAGCAGTTCTTC. Protein sequence: CASRTGTGSGEQFF.

The J gene is TRBJ2-1, the V gene TRBV10-3; 9 positions match TRBD2. Germline CDR1 ENHRY, CDR2 SYGVKD. The CDR3 spans 14 residues. With V trimmed by 4 bases and J by 6 bases, 4 bases remained unmatched. The chain's CDR3 is CAISGLAGFNEQFF. The CDR3 nucleotides are TGTGCCATCAGTGGTCTAGCGGGGTTCAATGAGCAGTTCTTC.

This rearrangement joins TRBV11-3 to TRBJ2-5; 8 nucleotides align to TRBD2. The V gene end was trimmed by 5 bases and the J gene end by 2 bases; junction bases not matched to a gene: 4. This CDR3 comprises 14 residues. Germline values: CDR1 SGHNT, CDR2 YENEEA. Written as DNA, the CDR3 is TGTGCCAGCAGCCCCGGGGGGGGGCAAGAGACCCAGTACTTC. Amino acid sequence: CASSPGGGQETQYF.

The rearrangement joins TRBV11-2 to TRBJ2-7; D is unclear. The ends were cut back, 1 base at V and 4 bases at J, with 8 bases in the middle. CDR1 is SGHAT and CDR2 is FQNNGV in the germline V gene. The CDR3 length is 13 residues. The CDR3 nucleotides are TGTGCCAGCAGCTTAGGGGCAGCTTACGAGCAGTACTTC. This sequence encodes CASSLGAAYEQYF. The whole variable domain, remainder taken from reference TRBV11-2 and TRBJ2-7, is EAGVAQSPRYKIIEKRQSVAFWCNPISGHATLYWYQQILGQGPKLLIQFQNNGVVDDSQLPKDRFSAERLKGVDSTLKIQPAKLEDSAVYLCASSLGAAYEQYFGPGTRLTVT.

This chain uses TRBV28 with TRBJ2-3; 8 bases align to TRBD1. The CDR3 covers 16 residues. V lost 3 bases, J lost 3 bases, and 8 bases stayed unmatched. Germline CDR1 reads MDHEN; CDR2 reads SYDVKM. CDR3 DNA: TGTGCCAGCAGTTTTCTAGGGCAGGGGGCGACAGATACGCAGTATTTT. It specifies CASSFLGQGATDTQYF.

V and J are TRBV6-2 or TRBV6-3 and TRBJ2-7; a weak D match, TRBD2 (6 bases). CDR1 is MNHEY and CDR2 is SVGEGT in the germline V gene. V was shortened by 5 bases and J by 3 bases, with 17 bases between the two germline ends. The CDR3 length is 15 residues. CDR3 region: CASSRQRAGLYEQYF. The CDR3 DNA reads as TGTGCCAGCAGTAGACAGCGGGCCGGTCTCTACGAGCAGTACTTC.

This clone was seen only a few times. The rearrangement joins TRBV28 to TRBJ1-2; 9 nucleotides match TRBD1. The CDR3 runs to 14 residues. With V trimmed by 6 bases and J by 4 bases, 6 bases remained unmatched. Per the germline V gene, CDR1 is MDHEN and CDR2 is SYDVKM. The CDR3 reads CASSGTGQSYGYTF. The CDR3 DNA sequence: TGTGCCAGCAGCGGGACAGGGCAGAGCTATGGCTACACCTTC.

The chain joins TRBV7-9 to TRBJ2-1; D not resolved. CDR3 size: 14 residues. Germline CDR1 reads SEHNR; CDR2 reads FQNEAQ (reference sequence). Between the trimmed V and J ends, which lost 3 bases and 1 base, there was a span of 7 bases. CDR3 amino acids: CASSFSKSYNEQFF. CDR3 nucleotide sequence: TGTGCCAGCAGCTTTAGTAAATCCTACAATGAGCAGTTCTTC.

This chain links TRBV6-2 or TRBV6-3 with TRBJ1-6; 9 bases are a match to TRBD1. The germline V gene encodes CDR1 MNHEY and CDR2 SVGEGT. The CDR3 extends over 18 amino acids. Trimming took 2 bases from V and 2 from J; bases not matched to a gene: 7. CDR3 sequence: CASSYERTGGAYNSPLHF. The CDR3 nucleotides read TGTGCCAGCAGTTACGAACGTACAGGGGGCGCCTATAATTCACCCCTCCACTTT.

This chain connects TRBV19 to TRBJ2-5; 9 bases are shared with TRBD1. This CDR3 is 15 amino acids long. In germline, CDR1 is LNHDA, CDR2 SQIVND (reference sequence). V lost 4 bases to trimming and J lost 3 bases; unmatched junction nucleotides: 6. The CDR3 region is CASSRGQGIEETQYF. The CDR3, as DNA: TGTGCCAGTAGTAGAGGACAGGGGATCGAAGAGACCCAGTACTTC. Complete variable domain (other parts from reference TRBV19 and TRBJ2-5): DGGITQSPKYLFRKEGQNVTLSCEQNLNHDAMYWYRQDPGQGLRLIYYSQIVNDFQKGDIAEGYSVSREKKESFPLTVTSAQKNPTAFYLCASSRGQGIEETQYFGPGTRLLVL.

This chain joins TRBV4-2 and TRBJ1-2; 7 bases are shared with TRBD1. The length of the CDR3 is 14 residues. Germline-derived CDR1 and CDR2 are LGHNA and YNFKEQ. V lost 0 bases and J lost 3; bases outside the gene matches: 1. CDR3 DNA: TGTGCCAGCAGCCAAGAAGACAGGGACTATGGCTACACCTTC. It codes for CASSQEDRDYGYTF.

The V and J genes are TRBV9 and TRBJ1-1; 9 nucleotides match TRBD1. The length of the CDR3 is 13 residues. Germline V gives CDR1 SGDLS, CDR2 YYNGEE. J gave up 6 bases and V 3 bases, and 3 bases lay outside the gene matches. This CDR3 is CASSDRQGAEAFF. CDR3 bases: TGTGCCAGCAGCGACAGACAGGGGGCTGAAGCTTTCTTT.